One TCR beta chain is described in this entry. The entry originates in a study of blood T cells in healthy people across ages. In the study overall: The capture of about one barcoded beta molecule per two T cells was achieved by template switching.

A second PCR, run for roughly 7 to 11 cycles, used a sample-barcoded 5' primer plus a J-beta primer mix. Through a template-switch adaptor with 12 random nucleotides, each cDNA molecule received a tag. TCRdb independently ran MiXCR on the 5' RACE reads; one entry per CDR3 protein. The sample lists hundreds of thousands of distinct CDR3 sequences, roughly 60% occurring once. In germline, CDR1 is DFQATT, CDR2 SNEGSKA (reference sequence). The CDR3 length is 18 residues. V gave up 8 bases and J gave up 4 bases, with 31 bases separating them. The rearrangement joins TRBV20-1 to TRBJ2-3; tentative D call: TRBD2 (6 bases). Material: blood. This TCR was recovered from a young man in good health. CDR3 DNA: TGCAGTCCCTCCCCCCAGGGCGTTAAGGCGGGATCCGCAGATACGCAGTATTTT. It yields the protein CSPSPQGVKAGSADTQYF.